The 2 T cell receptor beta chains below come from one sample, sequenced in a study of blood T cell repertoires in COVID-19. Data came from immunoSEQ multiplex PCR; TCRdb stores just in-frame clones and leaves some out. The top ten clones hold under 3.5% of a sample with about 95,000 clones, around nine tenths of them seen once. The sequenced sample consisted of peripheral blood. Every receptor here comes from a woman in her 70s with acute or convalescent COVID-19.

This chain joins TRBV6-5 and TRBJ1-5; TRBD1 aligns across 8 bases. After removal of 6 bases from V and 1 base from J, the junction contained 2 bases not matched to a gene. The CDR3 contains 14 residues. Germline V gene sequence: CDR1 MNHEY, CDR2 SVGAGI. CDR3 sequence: CASRQGGSNQPQHF. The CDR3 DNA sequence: TGTGCCAGCAGACAGGGGGGAAGCAATCAGCCCCAGCATTTT.

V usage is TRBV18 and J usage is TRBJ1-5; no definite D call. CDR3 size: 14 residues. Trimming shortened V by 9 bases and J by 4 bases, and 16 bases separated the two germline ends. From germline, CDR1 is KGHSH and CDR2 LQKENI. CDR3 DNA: TGTGCCAGTAAGAACTTGGAGGGTAATCAGCCCCAGCATTTT. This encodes CASKNLEGNQPQHF.